Listed here are 30 T cell receptor beta chains from one sample, sequenced in a study of T cells in Graves' hyperthyroidism and ophthalmopathy. Amplification targeted TCR beta CDR3 regions from RNA transcripts. When the TCR CDR3 underwent first-round RT-PCR, the HTBI primer set was used. TCRdb reprocessed the multiplex PCR reads via MiXCR and lists one record per CDR3 protein. The profile shows roughly 500,000 distinct CDR3 sequences, roughly 45% of them singletons. The sequenced material came from peripheral blood or thyroid tissue (not recorded which). These receptor sequences come from an adult woman with Graves' disease, either hyperthyroidism or ophthalmopathy (not recorded which).

This clonotype was found a few times. V and J are TRBV20-1 and TRBJ1-1; TRBD1 matches 9 bases. Germline CDR1 and CDR2: DFQATT and SNEGSKA (reference sequence). The V gene end was trimmed by 7 bases and the J gene end by 0 bases; junction bases not matched to a gene: 9. This CDR3 region has 15 residues. The DNA for the CDR3 is TGCAGTGGGGGTACAGGGGGCTCCATGAACACTGAAGCTTTCTTT. Encoded protein: CSGGTGGSMNTEAFF.

The CDR3, as DNA: TGTGCCAGCTCACCCAGTGACGGGAGTCTAAGTTCGGACACCTACGAGCAGTACTTC. Its protein is CASSPSDGSLSSDTYEQYF. The V gene is TRBV7-9, the J gene TRBJ2-7; perhaps TRBD2 as D (6 bases). CDR1 is SEHNR and CDR2 is FQNEAQ in the germline V gene (reference sequence). This CDR3 contains 19 residues. V lost 8 bases to trimming and J lost 2 bases, with 31 bases between them.

The V call is TRBV29-1, the J call TRBJ2-7; 7 nucleotides match TRBD2. This CDR3 contains 12 residues. Unmatched junction bases numbered 7, after V lost 6 bases and J lost 5 bases. Per germline, CDR1 SQVTM and CDR2 ANQGSEA. The CDR3 region is CSVGTNQNEQYF. The CDR3 nucleotides are TGCAGCGTCGGGACTAACCAGAACGAGCAGTACTTC.

This chain joins TRBV29-1 and TRBJ1-3, with D possibly TRBD1 on 6 matching bases. The CDR3 runs to 14 residues. CDR1 and CDR2 from the germline V gene are SQVTM and ANQGSEA. V dropped 6 bases and J dropped 1 base, with 13 bases sitting between them. The DNA for the CDR3 is TGCAGCGTAGCAGGGGTCACTTCTGGAAACACCATATATTTT. Its protein is CSVAGVTSGNTIYF.

The gene calls are TRBV5-4 and TRBJ1-6, with 9 bases that match TRBD1. The J segment lost 9 bases and the V segment lost 4 bases, leaving 8 bases of the junction unmatched. This CDR3 is 15 amino acids long. The germline gives CDR1 SGHNT, CDR2 YYREEE (reference sequence). CDR3 DNA: TGTGCCAGCAGCCGACAGGGGGGACCTAGTTCACCCCTCCACTTT. As protein: CASSRQGGPSSPLHF.

This clonotype was observed a few times. The junction and the germline gene differ at one end; a read error may be behind it. J is TRBJ1-5 and V is TRBV6-2 or TRBV6-3; maybe TRBD1 (5 bases). The CDR3 extends over 15 amino acids. Germline V gene data show CDR1 as MNHEY and CDR2 as SVGEGT. CDR3 bases: TGTGCCATCAGTGAGGGACTAGCGGGAGCAGAGACCCAGCATTTT. This translates into CAISEGLAGAETQHF.

This clonotype was found many times. The chain links TRBV3-1 to TRBJ1-2, with a possible D match to TRBD1 (5 bases). Germline V gives CDR1 LGHDT, CDR2 YNNKEL (reference sequence). Between the trimmed V and J ends, which lost 3 bases and 1 base, there was a span of 6 bases. This CDR3 region has 13 residues. CDR3 sequence (DNA): TGTGCCAGCAGCCAGGACATTAACTATGGCTACACCTTC. It translates to CASSQDINYGYTF.

The chain employs TRBV2 and TRBJ1-2, with D possibly matching TRBD1 (6 bases). This CDR3 is 13 amino acids long. V gave up 6 bases and J gave up 4 bases, with 12 bases separating them. Germline assignment: CDR1 SNHLY and CDR2 FYNNEI. Written as DNA, the CDR3 is TGTGCCAGCAGCGTCGGACAGCTCTATGGCTACACCTTC. This sequence encodes CASSVGQLYGYTF.

Comments on this clonotype: Possible read error: a much larger clone is one base away. V usage is TRBV7-9 and J usage is TRBJ2-7, with 12 bases identical to TRBD2. The germline V gene encodes CDR1 SEHNR and CDR2 FQNEAQ (reference sequence). J was trimmed by 1 base and V by 5 bases; bases with no gene match: 9. The CDR3 is 17 residues long. CDR3 nucleotide sequence: TGTGCCAGCAGCCAACTCTCTAGCGGGAGGGGGTCCTACGAGCAGTACTTC. Translated, it gives CASSQLSSGRGSYEQYF.

J is TRBJ2-1 and V is TRBV29-1, with TRBD1 matching over 9 bases. The germline CDR1 and CDR2 sequences are SQVTM and ANQGSEA. V trimming: 4 bases; J trimming: 6 bases; junction bases outside the gene matches: 4. This CDR3 has 13 residues. The CDR3: CSVGGTGINEQFF. Written as DNA, the CDR3 is TGCAGCGTTGGGGGGACAGGGATCAATGAGCAGTTCTTC.

This sequence joins TRBV11-2 and TRBJ1-1; 7 nucleotides agree with TRBD1. CDR3 length: 14 amino acids. Per germline, CDR1 SGHAT and CDR2 FQNNGV. J was trimmed by 4 bases and V by 4 bases; bases with no gene match: 6. This chain's CDR3 is CASSSLRGPTEAFF. The CDR3 nucleotides read TGTGCCAGCAGCTCGCTGAGGGGGCCCACTGAAGCTTTCTTT.

The chain employs TRBV20-1 and TRBJ2-7; D gene unclear. Germline V gene lookup returns CDR1 DFQATT and CDR2 SNEGSKA (reference sequence). The ends were cut back, 3 bases at V and 2 bases at J, with 14 bases in the middle. This CDR3 region has 14 residues. CDR3 bases: TGCAGTGCTAGCTCCCTTCGCGAACCCTACGAGCAGTACTTC. Protein product: CSASSLREPYEQYF.

This clonotype has only a few counts. This chain joins TRBV12-3 or TRBV12-4 and TRBJ2-5; D possibly uses TRBD1 or TRBD2 (5 bases each). There are 13 residues in the CDR3. V was cut by 3 bases and J by 6 bases, with 11 bases left in between. CDR3 amino acids: CASSFEGKKTQYF. CDR3 in DNA: TGTGCCAGCAGTTTCGAGGGGAAGAAGACCCAGTACTTC.

The sample holds many counts of this clonotype. The chain links TRBV3-1 to TRBJ1-2, with 9 bases that match TRBD1. Looked up from germline, CDR1 is LGHDT and CDR2 is YNNKEL (reference sequence). After removal of 3 bases from V and 8 bases from J, the junction contained 1 base not matched to a gene. The CDR3 sequence is 12 residues long. The CDR3 spells CASSQDRGGYTF. In DNA, the CDR3 is TGTGCCAGCAGCCAGGACAGGGGCGGCTACACCTTC.

This clonotype has just one count. The chain has TRBV2 and TRBJ2-6; the match to TRBD1 covers 8 bases. V trimming: 8 bases; J trimming: 1 base; junction bases outside the gene matches: 16. Germline assignment: CDR1 SNHLY and CDR2 FYNNEI. The CDR3 totals 19 residues. The CDR3 DNA reads as TGTGCCAGCGAGGAGGGGCTTAGGCAGGGGGCGTCTGGGGCCAACGTCCTGACTTTC. Translating it yields CASEEGLRQGASGANVLTF.

This clonotype was observed many times. The chain links TRBV7-9 to TRBJ1-4; D unresolved. Germline V CDR1 and CDR2: SEHNR, FQNEAQ (reference sequence). Trimming took 11 bases from V and 0 from J, leaving 13 bases between them. The CDR3 covers 14 residues. The CDR3 loop reads CAARGVATNEKLFF. CDR3 in DNA: TGTGCCGCCCGTGGCGTTGCAACTAATGAAAAACTGTTTTTT.

V gene TRBV20-1 combines with J gene TRBJ2-1; D is possibly TRBD1 (6 bases). This CDR3 has 14 residues. V dropped 1 base and J dropped 0 bases, with 7 bases sitting between them. Germline V lookup: CDR1 DFQATT, CDR2 SNEGSKA (reference sequence). The CDR3 is CSARGGGSYNEQFF. CDR3 nucleotides: TGCAGTGCTAGAGGAGGGGGCTCCTACAATGAGCAGTTCTTC.

This clonotype has ten or more counts. The chain couples TRBV20-1 to TRBJ2-7, with D perhaps TRBD1 (6 bases). V lost 3 bases and J 3 bases, leaving 12 bases between the germline ends. Germline V gene sequence: CDR1 DFQATT, CDR2 SNEGSKA (reference sequence). CDR3 length: 13 residues. For the CDR3, the DNA is TGCAGTGCTAGTCAGGACAGATTCTACGAGCAGTACTTC. It yields the protein CSASQDRFYEQYF.

This clonotype was counted between two and nine times. J is TRBJ2-7 and V is TRBV7-9; D might be TRBD2 (6 bases). This CDR3 is 13 amino acids long. Germline V gene sequence: CDR1 SEHNR, CDR2 FQNEAQ (reference sequence). Trimming shortened V by 7 bases and J by 1 base, and 11 bases separated the two germline ends. The CDR3 loop reads CASTGTASYEQYF. CDR3 coding DNA: TGTGCCAGCACCGGGACTGCTTCCTACGAGCAGTACTTC.

This rearrangement joins TRBV29-1 to TRBJ2-7, with D perhaps TRBD1 (7 bases). Germline V gene lookup returns CDR1 SQVTM and CDR2 ANQGSEA. The V gene lost 5 bases and the J gene lost 4 bases, with 24 bases spanning the gap. CDR3 length: 16 residues. CDR3 protein: CSVYRESGGTVYEQYF. Here the CDR3 DNA reads TGCAGCGTTTATCGGGAGTCAGGGGGAACAGTGTACGAGCAGTACTTC.

This chain joins TRBV28 and TRBJ2-5, with D perhaps TRBD1 (6 bases). Trimming left V 3 bases short and J 1 base short, with 9 bases between. The germline gives CDR1 MDHEN, CDR2 SYDVKM. The CDR3 is made up of 14 amino acids. CDR3 loop: CASSFSQGQETQYF. CDR3 DNA: TGTGCCAGCAGTTTCTCACAGGGCCAAGAGACCCAGTACTTC.

Many counts were recorded for this clonotype. CDR3 amino acids: CASSPTLAGEETQYF. CDR3 bases: TGCGCCAGCAGCCCGACCTTAGCGGGAGAGGAGACCCAGTACTTC. The chain couples TRBV5-1 to TRBJ2-5; 9 nucleotides align to TRBD2. J was trimmed by 5 bases and V by 4 bases; bases with no gene match: 9. Germline assignment: CDR1 SGHRS and CDR2 YFSETQ. The CDR3 runs 15 residues.

The chain combines TRBV2 with TRBJ2-5, with 11 bases aligning to TRBD2. J was trimmed by 5 bases and V by 6 bases; bases with no gene match: 5. The CDR3 sequence is 14 residues long. Germline V gene sequence: CDR1 SNHLY, CDR2 FYNNEI. CDR3 protein: CASSETSGKETQYF. CDR3 nucleotide sequence: TGTGCCAGCAGCGAGACTAGCGGGAAGGAGACCCAGTACTTC.

Ten or more counts support this clonotype. The J gene is TRBJ1-2, the V gene TRBV19; a weak D match, TRBD1 (5 bases). V was trimmed by 6 bases and J by 5 bases, leaving 16 bases between them. From germline, CDR1 is LNHDA and CDR2 SQIVND (reference sequence). The CDR3 length is 14 residues. CDR3 coding DNA: TGTGCCAGTAGCGGGACCACCATGCTTTATGGCTACACCTTC. It yields the protein CASSGTTMLYGYTF.

The chain is built from TRBV29-1 and TRBJ2-7; 11 bases match TRBD2. Per the germline V gene, CDR1 is SQVTM and CDR2 is ANQGSEA. With 6 bases clipped from V and 2 bases from J, the junction kept 0 bases outside the gene matches. This CDR3 region has 12 residues. The CDR3 sequence is CSVGLAAYEQYF. Here the CDR3 DNA reads TGCAGCGTGGGACTAGCGGCCTACGAGCAGTACTTC.

At least ten counts were recorded for this clonotype. The chain uses TRBV11-2 and TRBJ1-1; D remains ambiguous. The CDR3 runs 12 residues. The germline V and J ends were trimmed by 5 bases and 4 bases, with 8 bases remaining between them. Germline CDR1 is SGHAT and CDR2 is FQNNGV. CDR3 region: CASSPPSTEAFF. The CDR3 DNA follows: TGTGCCAGCAGCCCCCCGAGCACTGAAGCTTTCTTT.

The chain recombines TRBV10-3 with TRBJ2-7; 7 bases are shared with TRBD1. The CDR3 is 12 residues long. Germline-derived CDR1 and CDR2 are ENHRY and SYGVKD. Unmatched junction bases numbered 9, after V lost 9 bases and J lost 7 bases. CDR3 in DNA: TGTGCCATGGGAACTACAGGGGAAGAGCAGTACTTC. Protein product: CAMGTTGEEQYF.

This clonotype was recorded a few times. V usage is TRBV15 and J usage is TRBJ1-1, with 7 positions matching TRBD1. In germline, CDR1 is LNHNV, CDR2 YYDKDF (reference sequence). The CDR3 covers 14 residues. V lost 5 bases, J lost 4 bases, and 7 bases stayed unmatched. The CDR3 spells CATSLDRESTEAFF. The CDR3 nucleotides are TGTGCCACCAGCCTCGACAGGGAGAGCACTGAAGCTTTCTTT.

The table lists this clonotype with many counts. This chain joins TRBV20-1 and TRBJ1-5; 9 bases are shared with TRBD1. Germline loops: CDR1 DFQATT, CDR2 SNEGSKA (reference sequence). V lost 1 base and J lost 9; bases outside the gene matches: 7. This CDR3 contains 14 residues. The CDR3 region has the DNA TGCAGTGCTAGAGGAAGGACAGGGGCGATGCCCCAGCATTTT. This sequence encodes CSARGRTGAMPQHF.

Worth noting for this clonotype: At one of its ends the junction is not consistent with the germline gene, which may arise from a read error. The rearrangement uses TRBV20-1 and TRBJ1-5; 7 bases fit TRBD1. Germline V lookup: CDR1 DFQATT, CDR2 SNEGSKA (reference sequence). The CDR3 is 13 residues long. The CDR3 bases are TGCACTGGGGGGACAGAGGGCAACCAGCCCCAGCATTTT. This encodes CTGGTEGNQPQHF.